This T cell receptor beta chain derives from a study of Ad26.COV2.S vaccination and SARS-CoV-2 variants. Study as a whole: The Ad26.COV2.S arm of the COV1001 trial was where the donor was placed. The vaccine Ad26.COV2.S was put into the muscle once, or twice with 56 days between.

The CDR3 runs to 14 residues. V was trimmed by 0 bases and J by 9 bases, leaving 12 bases between them. Germline loops: CDR1 MGHRA, CDR2 YSYEKL. The treatment is: about 20 received Ad26.COV2.S at low or high dose, single or two shots; 5 received placebo; per-sample allocation not given. All samples were drawn on day 63, counting from the first vaccine or placebo injection. The protocol was immunoSEQ multiplex PCR, while the TCRdb copy is restricted to in-frame clones and leaves out a portion. In the table there are around 400,000 clones, 75% to 95% of which are singletons. This TCR was recovered from a person between 18 and 60 years old who received the Ad26.COV2.S COVID-19 vaccine or a placebo. The chain carries TRBV4-1 and TRBJ2-1; the D gene is possibly TRBD2 (5 bases). Sequenced here: peripheral blood, sampled in a trial of Ad26.COV2.S vaccine versus placebo. The CDR3 bases are TGCGCCAGCAGCCAAGACCGGGGTAGCACTGAGCAGTTCTTC. This translates into CASSQDRGSTEQFF.